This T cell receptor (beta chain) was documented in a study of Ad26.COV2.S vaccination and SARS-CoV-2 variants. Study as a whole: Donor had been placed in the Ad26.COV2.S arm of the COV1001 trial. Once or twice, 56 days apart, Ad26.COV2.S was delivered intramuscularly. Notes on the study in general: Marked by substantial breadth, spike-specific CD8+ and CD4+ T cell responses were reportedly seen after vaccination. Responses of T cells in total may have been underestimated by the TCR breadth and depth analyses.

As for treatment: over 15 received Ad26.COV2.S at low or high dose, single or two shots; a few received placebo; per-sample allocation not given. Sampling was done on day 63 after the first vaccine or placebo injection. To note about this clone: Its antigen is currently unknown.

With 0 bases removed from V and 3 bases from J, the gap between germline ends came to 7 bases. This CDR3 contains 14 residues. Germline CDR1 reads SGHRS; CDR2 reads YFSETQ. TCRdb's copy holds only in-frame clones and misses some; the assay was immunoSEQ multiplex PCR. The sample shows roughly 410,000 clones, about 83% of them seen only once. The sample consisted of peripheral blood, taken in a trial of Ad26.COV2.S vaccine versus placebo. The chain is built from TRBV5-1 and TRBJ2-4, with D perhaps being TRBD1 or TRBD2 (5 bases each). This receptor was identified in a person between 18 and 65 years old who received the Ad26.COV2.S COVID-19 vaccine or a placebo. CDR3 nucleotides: TGCGCCAGCAGCTTGGCAGGGAGCAAAAACATTCAGTACTTC. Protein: CASSLAGSKNIQYF.